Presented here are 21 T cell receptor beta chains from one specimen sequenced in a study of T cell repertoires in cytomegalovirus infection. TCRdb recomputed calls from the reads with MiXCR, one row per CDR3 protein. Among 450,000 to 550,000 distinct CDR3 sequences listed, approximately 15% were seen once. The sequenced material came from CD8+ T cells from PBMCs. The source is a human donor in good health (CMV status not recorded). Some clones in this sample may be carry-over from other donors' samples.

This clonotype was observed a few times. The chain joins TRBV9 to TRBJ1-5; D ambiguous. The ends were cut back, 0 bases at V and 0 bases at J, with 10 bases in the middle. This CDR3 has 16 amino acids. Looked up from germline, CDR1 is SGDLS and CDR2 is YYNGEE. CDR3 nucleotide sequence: TGTGCCAGCAGCGTAGGTCCGGAATATAGCAATCAGCCCCAGCATTTT. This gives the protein CASSVGPEYSNQPQHF.

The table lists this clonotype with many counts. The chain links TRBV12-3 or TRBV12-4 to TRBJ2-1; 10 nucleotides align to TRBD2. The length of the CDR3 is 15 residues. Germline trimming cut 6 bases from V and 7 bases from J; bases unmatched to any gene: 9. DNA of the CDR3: TGTGCCAGCAGCAACGTTGGACTAGCGGATAATGAGCAGTTCTTC. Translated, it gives CASSNVGLADNEQFF.

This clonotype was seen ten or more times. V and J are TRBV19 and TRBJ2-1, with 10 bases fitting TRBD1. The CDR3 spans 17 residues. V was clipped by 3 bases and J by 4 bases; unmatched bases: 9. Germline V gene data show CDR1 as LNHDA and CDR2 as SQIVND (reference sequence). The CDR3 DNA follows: TGTGCCAGTAGTATCCGGTCCGGGACAGGGGCTTACAATGAGCAGTTCTTC. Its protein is CASSIRSGTGAYNEQFF.

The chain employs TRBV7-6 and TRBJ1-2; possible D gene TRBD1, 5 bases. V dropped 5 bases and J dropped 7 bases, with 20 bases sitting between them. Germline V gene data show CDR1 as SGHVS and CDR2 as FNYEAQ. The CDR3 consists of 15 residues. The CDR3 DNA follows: TGTGCCAGCAGCGCCAGGCCAGGGTTCATGAGTGGCTACACCTTC. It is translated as CASSARPGFMSGYTF.

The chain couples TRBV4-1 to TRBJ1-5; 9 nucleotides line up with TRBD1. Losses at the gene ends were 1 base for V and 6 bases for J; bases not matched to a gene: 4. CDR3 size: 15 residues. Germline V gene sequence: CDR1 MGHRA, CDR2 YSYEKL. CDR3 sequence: CASSQAPQGAQPQHF. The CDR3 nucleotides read TGCGCCAGCAGCCAAGCCCCACAGGGGGCTCAGCCCCAGCATTTT.

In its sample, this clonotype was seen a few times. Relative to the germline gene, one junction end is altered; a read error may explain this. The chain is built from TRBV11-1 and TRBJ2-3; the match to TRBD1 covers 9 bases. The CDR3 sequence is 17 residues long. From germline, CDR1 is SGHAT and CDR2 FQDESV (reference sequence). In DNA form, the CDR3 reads TGTGCCAGCAGCTTAGTAACTACGGACAGGGGCACAGATACTCAGTATTTT. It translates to CASSLVTTDRGTDTQYF.

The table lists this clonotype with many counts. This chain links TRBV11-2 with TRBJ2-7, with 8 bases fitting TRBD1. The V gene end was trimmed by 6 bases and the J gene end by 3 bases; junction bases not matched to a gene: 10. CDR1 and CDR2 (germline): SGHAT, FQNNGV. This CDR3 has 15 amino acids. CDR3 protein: CASSSLTGDGYEQYF. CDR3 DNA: TGTGCCAGCAGTTCCCTGACAGGGGACGGCTACGAGCAGTACTTC.

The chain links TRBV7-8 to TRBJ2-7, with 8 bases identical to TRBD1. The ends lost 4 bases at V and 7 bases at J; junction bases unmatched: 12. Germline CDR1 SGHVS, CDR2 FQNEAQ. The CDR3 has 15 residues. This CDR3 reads CASSSPSGGSGEQYF. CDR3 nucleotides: TGTGCCAGCAGCTCCCCCTCAGGGGGCTCAGGGGAGCAGTACTTC.

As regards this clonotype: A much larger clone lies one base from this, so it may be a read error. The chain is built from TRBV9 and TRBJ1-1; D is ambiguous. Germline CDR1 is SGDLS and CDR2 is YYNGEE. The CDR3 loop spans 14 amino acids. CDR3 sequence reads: CASSQAGWSTEACF. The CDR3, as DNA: TGTGCCAGCAGCCAGGCAGGTTGGAGCACTGAAGCTTGCTTT. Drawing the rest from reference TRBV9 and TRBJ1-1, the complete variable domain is DSGVTQTPKHLITATGQRVTLRCSPRSGDLSVYWYQQSLDQGLQFLIQYYNGEERAKGNILERFSAQQFPDLHSELNLSSLELGDSALYFCASSQAGWSTEACFGQGTRLTVV.

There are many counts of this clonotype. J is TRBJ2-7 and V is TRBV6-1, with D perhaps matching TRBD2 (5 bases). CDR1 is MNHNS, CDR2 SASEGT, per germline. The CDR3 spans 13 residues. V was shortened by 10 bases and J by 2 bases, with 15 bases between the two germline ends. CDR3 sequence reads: CATYTGKAYEQYF. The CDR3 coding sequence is TGTGCCACCTACACCGGGAAGGCCTACGAGCAGTACTTC.

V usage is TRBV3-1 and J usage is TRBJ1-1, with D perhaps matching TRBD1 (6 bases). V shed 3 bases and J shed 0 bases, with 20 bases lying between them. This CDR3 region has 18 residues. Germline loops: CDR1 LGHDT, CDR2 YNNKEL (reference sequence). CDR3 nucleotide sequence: TGTGCCAGCAGCCACCGGACACCGACAGGAACTATGAACACTGAAGCTTTCTTT. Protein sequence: CASSHRTPTGTMNTEAFF.

The CDR3: CASSRTGLGNTIYF. CDR3 sequence (DNA): TGTGCCAGCAGCCGTACGGGACTCGGAAACACCATATATTTT. The chain employs TRBV6-5 and TRBJ1-3; weak D call: TRBD1 (5 bases). Germline loops: CDR1 MNHEY, CDR2 SVGAGI. The CDR3 runs 14 residues. V was cut by 6 bases and J by 4 bases, with 13 bases left in between.

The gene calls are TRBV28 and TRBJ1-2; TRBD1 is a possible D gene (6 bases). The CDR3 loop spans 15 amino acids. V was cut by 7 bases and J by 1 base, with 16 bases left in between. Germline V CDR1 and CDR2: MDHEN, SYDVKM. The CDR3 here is CASTLGGGRNYGYTF. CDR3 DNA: TGTGCCAGCACCCTAGGGGGTGGCCGTAACTATGGCTACACCTTC.

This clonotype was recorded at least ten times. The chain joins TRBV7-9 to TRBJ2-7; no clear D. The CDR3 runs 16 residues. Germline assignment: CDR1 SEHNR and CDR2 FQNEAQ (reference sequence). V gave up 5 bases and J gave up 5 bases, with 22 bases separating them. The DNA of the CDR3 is TGTGCCAGCAGCCAGACCGGGTCAGACACTCCCCACGAGCAGTACTTC. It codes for CASSQTGSDTPHEQYF.

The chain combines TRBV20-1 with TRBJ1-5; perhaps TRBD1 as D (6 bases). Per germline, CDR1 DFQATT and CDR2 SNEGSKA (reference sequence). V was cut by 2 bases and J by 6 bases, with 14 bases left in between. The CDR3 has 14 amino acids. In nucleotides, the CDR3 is TGCAGTGCTAGACCCTCCACAGGGATTCAGCCCCAGCATTTT. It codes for CSARPSTGIQPQHF.

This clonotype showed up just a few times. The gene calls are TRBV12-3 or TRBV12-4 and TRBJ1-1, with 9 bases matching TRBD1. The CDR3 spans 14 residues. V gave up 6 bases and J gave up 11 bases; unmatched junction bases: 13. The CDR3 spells CASSYRDRVTGAFF. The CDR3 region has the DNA TGTGCCAGCAGCTACCGGGACAGGGTAACGGGGGCTTTCTTT.

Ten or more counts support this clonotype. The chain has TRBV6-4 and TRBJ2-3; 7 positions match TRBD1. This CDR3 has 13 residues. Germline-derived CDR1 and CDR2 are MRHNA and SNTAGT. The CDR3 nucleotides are TGTGCTCGCCCGGACAGGAGCACAGATACGCAGTATTTT. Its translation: CARPDRSTDTQYF.

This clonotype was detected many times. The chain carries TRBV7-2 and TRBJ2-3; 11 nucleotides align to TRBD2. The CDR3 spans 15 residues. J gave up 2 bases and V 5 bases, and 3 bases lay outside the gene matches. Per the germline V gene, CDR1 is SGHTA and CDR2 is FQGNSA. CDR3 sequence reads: CASSILAGATDTQYF. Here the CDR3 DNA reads TGTGCCAGCAGCATACTAGCGGGGGCCACAGATACGCAGTATTTT.

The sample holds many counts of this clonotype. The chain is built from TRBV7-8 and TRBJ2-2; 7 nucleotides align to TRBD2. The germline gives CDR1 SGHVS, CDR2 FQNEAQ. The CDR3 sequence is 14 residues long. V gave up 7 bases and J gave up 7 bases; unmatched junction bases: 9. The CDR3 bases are TGTGCCAGCACTTTGACTAGCCGGAGCGGGGAGCTGTTTTTT. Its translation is CASTLTSRSGELFF.

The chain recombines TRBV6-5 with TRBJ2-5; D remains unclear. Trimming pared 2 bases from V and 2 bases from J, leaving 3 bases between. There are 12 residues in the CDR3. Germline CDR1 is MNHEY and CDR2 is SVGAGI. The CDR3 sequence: CASSYPQETQYF. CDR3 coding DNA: TGTGCCAGCAGTTACCCTCAAGAGACCCAGTACTTC.

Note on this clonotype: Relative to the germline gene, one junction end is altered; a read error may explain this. CDR3: CASSLRGGTQNIQCF. The DNA of the CDR3 is TGTGCCAGCAGCTTAAGAGGGGGCACCCAAAACATTCAGTGCTTC. The chain is built from TRBV7-3 and TRBJ2-4; 7 nucleotides align to TRBD1. Germline values: CDR1 SGHTA, CDR2 FQGTGA. CDR3 size: 15 residues. The full variable domain, completed using reference TRBV7-3 and TRBJ2-4, is GAGVSQTPSNKVTEKGKYVELRCDPISGHTALYWYRQSLGQGPEFLIYFQGTGAADDSGLPNDRFFAVRPEGSVSTLKIQRTERGDSAVYLCASSLRGGTQNIQCFGAGTRLSVL.